This TCR beta chain was captured by sequencing in a study of cytomegalovirus exposure and HLA in healthy donors. Whole-study findings and limits: Overall, roughly 170 TCR beta chains were annotated as cytomegalovirus-associated. Earlier findings revealed that most TCR beta V segments proved productive either about 87% or about 30% of the time.

V was shortened by 1 base and J by 3 bases, with 13 bases between the two germline ends. Germline V gene lookup returns CDR1 MGHRA and CDR2 YSYEKL. This CDR3 has 16 residues. For this clone: Its cognate antigen is unknown.

Primers for the PCR totalled 60 Vbeta and 13 Jbeta. Repertoires were generated with immunoSEQ multiplex PCR, while TCRdb's copy carries only in-frame clones and drops some. The table lists 150,000 to 200,000 clones, approximately 72% of them singletons. All donors participated as healthy donors of bone marrow. J is TRBJ1-5 and V is TRBV4-1; tentatively, D is TRBD1 (5 bases). The specimen sequenced was PBMCs. The receptor's source is a human donor in good health. CDR3 amino acids: CASSQVAFGANQPQHF. CDR3 coding DNA: TGCGCCAGCAGCCAAGTCGCCTTTGGGGCCAATCAGCCCCAGCATTTT.